The TCR beta chain described here comes from a study of CD8 T cells in ankylosing spondylitis (dated 2017 in TCRdb). With respect to the entire study: The study set out to find disease-linked TCR variants by profiling T cell receptor beta repertoires in ankylosing spondylitis patients and healthy donors. Samples of peripheral blood were taken, and for ankylosing spondylitis patients, synovial fluid was collected as well. In total, the full study cohort was made up of 100 to 140 healthy donors and 25 ankylosing spondylitis patients.

Findings and caveats that apply to the study as a whole: A TCR beta motif of eight highly homologous amino acid variants appeared characteristic of blood from ankylosing spondylitis patients. In peripheral blood, the disease-linked clones were found at relatively low frequencies and had a CD8+ phenotype. Some TCR beta motif variants had previously been reported in synovial fluid and blood of reactive arthritis patients, which suggested common disease-initiation mechanisms. Significant enrichment of the disease-linked clones was reported in matched synovial fluid samples from ankylosing spondylitis patients.

Sequencer: Illumina HiSeq 2500. TCR beta libraries were prepared by quantitative 5'-RACE with molecular barcodes. The authors processed their data as follows. A new computational method based on a probabilistic model of VDJ rearrangement was used to identify disease-linked TCR variants. TCRdb cleaned the public reads at Q25 with fastp, built clones with MiXCR and kept in-frame beta chains. Each entry merges the rows of one CDR3 protein and shows their most common DNA and genes. TCRdb's processing, not the authors' own work, is the source of the V and J calls. The sample profile shows 180,000 or so distinct CDR3 sequences; around a tenth of them were found once. The ten biggest clones cover just under 30% of the sample. CDR1 and CDR2, per the germline V gene (reference sequence), are SEHNR and FQNEAQ. Trimming takes 5 bases off V and 8 bases off J; junction bases not matched to a gene: 17. The cysteine opens and the phenylalanine closes a CDR3 of 16 amino acids. Just the 48-base CDR3 DNA is kept, in frame starting at base 1.

Remarks on this clonotype: What antigen it recognizes has not been identified. Base qualities are not provided; no much larger clone lies one nucleotide away.

The chain joins TRBV7-9 to TRBJ1-2, with 7 junctional bases fitting TRBD1. This TCR came from a male donor with ankylosing spondylitis or in good health (not recorded which). Sequencing was carried out using blood, either unsorted or a sorted T cell fraction (not recorded which). The CDR3 is CASSPWGQNFIKGYTF. In nucleotides, the sequence is TGTGCCAGCAGCCCCTGGGGACAGAATTTTATAAAGGGCTACACCTTC.